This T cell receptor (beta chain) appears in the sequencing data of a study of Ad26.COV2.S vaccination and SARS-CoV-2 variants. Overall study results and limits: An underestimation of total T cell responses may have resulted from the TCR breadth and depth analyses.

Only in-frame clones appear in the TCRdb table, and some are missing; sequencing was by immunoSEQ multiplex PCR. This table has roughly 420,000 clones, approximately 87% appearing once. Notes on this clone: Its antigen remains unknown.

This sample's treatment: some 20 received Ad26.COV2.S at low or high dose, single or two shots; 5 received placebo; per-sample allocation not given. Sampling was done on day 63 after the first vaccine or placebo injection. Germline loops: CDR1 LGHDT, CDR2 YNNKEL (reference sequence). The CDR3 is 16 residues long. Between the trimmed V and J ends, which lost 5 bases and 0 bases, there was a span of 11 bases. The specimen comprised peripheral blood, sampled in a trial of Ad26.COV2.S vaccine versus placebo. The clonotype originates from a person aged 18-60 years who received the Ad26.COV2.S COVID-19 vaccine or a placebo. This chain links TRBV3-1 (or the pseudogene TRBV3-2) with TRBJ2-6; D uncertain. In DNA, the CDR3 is TGTGCCAGCAGCTCTCGCCCGAACTCTGGGGCCAACGTCCTGACTTTC. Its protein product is CASSSRPNSGANVLTF.